These 22 T cell receptor beta chains came from one sample sequenced in a study of cytomegalovirus exposure and HLA in healthy donors. It was with 60 Vbeta and 13 Jbeta primers that the PCR ran. The assay was immunoSEQ multiplex PCR, and TCRdb's table has in-frame clones only and misses some. Of about 120,000 clones in the sample, roughly four fifths were seen once. The sample taken for sequencing was PBMCs. The receptors were sampled from a woman under 40 in good health and CMV-seropositive.

Points on this clone: At one end the junction does not follow the germline gene, possibly because of a read error. This chain connects TRBV7-9 to TRBJ2-2, with a weak D call TRBD2 (7 bases). Per germline, CDR1 SEHNR and CDR2 FQNEAQ (reference sequence). The CDR3 spans 17 residues. CDR3 bases: TGTTCCAGCCCGGCGGGGGCCCTAAGTTCGAACACCGGGGAGCTGTTTTTT. As protein: CSSPAGALSSNTGELFF.

The chain joins TRBV6-5 to TRBJ1-1; D gene unclear. This CDR3 spans 15 amino acids. The germline V gene has CDR1 MNHEY and CDR2 SVGAGI. Between the trimmed V and J ends, which lost 0 bases and 4 bases, there was a span of 12 bases. CDR3 region: CASSYSLFGVTEAFF. As DNA, the CDR3 is TGTGCCAGCAGTTACTCATTATTTGGAGTCACTGAAGCTTTCTTT.

V usage is TRBV27 and J usage is TRBJ1-4; D unresolved. CDR1 is MNHEY, CDR2 SMNVEV, per germline (reference sequence). This CDR3 has 12 residues. Trimming left V 6 bases short and J 7 bases short, with 9 bases between. The CDR3 coding sequence is TGTGCCAGCAGGGGCCTCGGTGAAAAACTGTTTTTT. It codes for CASRGLGEKLFF.

V and J are TRBV13 and TRBJ1-1; D is possibly TRBD1 (5 bases). V was pared by 5 bases and J by 0 bases, with 19 bases between. Per the germline V gene, CDR1 is PRHDT and CDR2 is FYEKMQ (reference sequence). CDR3 size: 17 residues. The DNA for the CDR3 is TGTGCCAGCAGCCGATCGGGGGGATTTGATATGAACACTGAAGCTTTCTTT. Protein sequence: CASSRSGGFDMNTEAFF.

This clone came up a few times. The chain joins TRBV9 to TRBJ2-3; D is perhaps TRBD2 (5 bases). This CDR3 has 15 amino acids. Trimming took 2 bases from V and 1 from J, leaving 11 bases between them. CDR1 and CDR2 (germline): SGDLS, YYNGEE. CDR3 nucleotide sequence: TGTGCCAGCAGCGTCGAGGGAACCCGCACAGATACGCAGTATTTT. Translated: CASSVEGTRTDTQYF.

This chain uses TRBV7-2 with TRBJ2-7; 7 positions agree with TRBD2. There are 14 residues in the CDR3. After removal of 1 base from V and 2 bases from J, the junction contained 2 bases not matched to a gene. CDR1 is SGHTA, CDR2 FQGNSA, per germline. Written as DNA, the CDR3 is TGTGCCAGCAGCTTAGGGGAGGGGCCCTACGAGCAGTACTTC. Residues: CASSLGEGPYEQYF.

The chain joins TRBV2 to TRBJ2-5, with D maybe TRBD1 (5 bases). CDR1 SNHLY and CDR2 FYNNEI come from the germline V gene. The V gene lost 5 bases and the J gene lost 1 base, with 8 bases spanning the gap. The CDR3 contains 13 residues. CDR3 nucleotide sequence: TGTGCCAGCAGTTACAGGCCCCAAGAGACCCAGTACTTC. Translation gives CASSYRPQETQYF.

The rearrangement uses TRBV5-5 and TRBJ2-7, with 8 positions matching TRBD1. The CDR3 is made up of 13 amino acids. V shed 3 bases, J shed 7 bases, and the junction held 6 bases outside the gene matches. Germline CDR1 and CDR2: SGHKS and YYEKEE (reference sequence). CDR3 sequence reads: CASSSWTGLEQYF. CDR3 nucleotides: TGTGCCAGCAGCTCTTGGACAGGGTTAGAGCAGTACTTC.

The J gene is TRBJ2-7, the V gene TRBV10-3; D possibly corresponds to TRBD1 (6 bases). CDR1 is ENHRY and CDR2 is SYGVKD in the germline V gene. The CDR3 is 13 amino acids. V dropped 9 bases and J dropped 3 bases, with 15 bases sitting between them. The CDR3 loop reads CAIRYGDNYEQYF. As DNA, the CDR3 is TGTGCCATACGCTACGGGGACAACTACGAGCAGTACTTC.

The rearrangement uses TRBV29-1 and TRBJ2-1; D uncertain. The CDR3 is 10 residues long. Germline CDR1 SQVTM, CDR2 ANQGSEA. V was trimmed by 4 bases and J by 9 bases, leaving 7 bases between them. The CDR3 nucleotides are TGCAGCGTTGGGAGATTTGAGCAGTTCTTC. It encodes CSVGRFEQFF.

The chain joins TRBV19 to TRBJ1-5; 10 nucleotides match TRBD1. The CDR3 has 17 amino acids. The V segment lost 4 bases and the J segment 2 bases; nucleotides outside the gene matches: 8. CDR1 is LNHDA and CDR2 is SQIVND in the germline V gene (reference sequence). CDR3 bases: TGTGCCAGTAGTACCCGGGACAGGGGCGGTGGCAATCAGCCCCAGCATTTT. Its translation is CASSTRDRGGGNQPQHF.

J is TRBJ2-5 and V is TRBV29-1; TRBD2 might be the D (5 bases). Trimming cost V 4 bases and J 2 bases, with 14 bases left between them. The germline CDR1 and CDR2 sequences are SQVTM and ANQGSEA. The CDR3 runs 14 residues. This CDR3 reads CSVVRGAAQETQYF. The CDR3 DNA sequence: TGCAGCGTTGTTCGGGGAGCGGCGCAAGAGACCCAGTACTTC.

This clone showed up just a few times. The V call is TRBV4-2, the J call TRBJ1-1; 12 bases agree with TRBD1. V lost 3 bases and J lost 8; bases outside the gene matches: 10. Germline V gene lookup returns CDR1 LGHNA and CDR2 YNFKEQ. The CDR3 spans 16 residues. The CDR3 region has the DNA TGTGCCAGCAGCCAGACCGGGGACAGGGGGCAAGCGGAAGCTTTCTTT. It encodes CASSQTGDRGQAEAFF.

V usage is TRBV6-5 and J usage is TRBJ2-7; 7 bases match TRBD1. The junction had 7 bases not matched to a gene; V was cut back by 0 bases and J by 5 bases. The CDR3 has 15 residues. Germline V gives CDR1 MNHEY, CDR2 SVGAGI. CDR3 in amino acids: CASSYSKGGIDEQYF. CDR3 bases: TGTGCCAGCAGTTACTCGAAAGGGGGCATCGACGAGCAGTACTTC.

The chain joins TRBV5-1 to TRBJ2-3; the match to TRBD2 covers 12 bases. The V segment lost 4 bases and the J segment 2 bases; nucleotides outside the gene matches: 8. The CDR3 extends over 17 amino acids. The germline V gene encodes CDR1 SGHRS and CDR2 YFSETQ. CDR3 region: CASSARTSGVLTDTQYF. Written as DNA, the CDR3 is TGCGCCAGCAGCGCGCGGACTAGCGGGGTCCTCACAGATACGCAGTATTTT. Using reference TRBV5-1 and TRBJ2-3 for the parts outside the CDR3, the full variable domain is KAGVTQTPRYLIKTRGQQVTLSCSPISGHRSVSWYQQTPGQGLQFLFEYFSETQRNKGNFPGRFSGRQFSNSRSEMNVSTLELGDSALYLCASSARTSGVLTDTQYFGPGTRLTVL.

The chain joins TRBV2 to TRBJ2-5; TRBD2 is a possible D gene (7 bases). The CDR3 is 16 residues long. Trimming shortened V by 6 bases and J by 4 bases, and 21 bases separated the two germline ends. The germline V gene has CDR1 SNHLY and CDR2 FYNNEI. CDR3 in amino acids: CASRGVGRGYGETQYF. For the CDR3, the DNA is TGTGCCAGCAGGGGGGTGGGGAGGGGGTATGGAGAGACCCAGTACTTC.

J is TRBJ2-1 and V is TRBV5-1; TRBD2 might be the D (6 bases). V was clipped by 0 bases and J by 0 bases, with 10 bases between them. The CDR3 extends over 16 amino acids. The germline CDR1 and CDR2 sequences are SGHRS and YFSETQ. DNA of the CDR3: TGCGCCAGCAGCTTGGGTCTCGGGGGCTCCTACAATGAGCAGTTCTTC. Amino acid sequence: CASSLGLGGSYNEQFF.

The chain employs TRBV4-3 and TRBJ2-7; 10 bases agree with TRBD1. Germline-derived CDR1 and CDR2 are LGHNA and YSLEER. Trimming at V came to 0 bases and at J to 4 bases, leaving 3 bases not matched to a gene. The CDR3 covers 15 residues. The CDR3 sequence is CASSQDLDRGYEQYF. CDR3 bases: TGCGCCAGCAGCCAAGATCTGGACAGGGGGTACGAGCAGTACTTC.

As DNA, the CDR3 is TGTGCCAGCAGTTTAAATAGCGGGGGAATCCAAGAGACCCAGTACTTC. This encodes CASSLNSGGIQETQYF. J is TRBJ2-5 and V is TRBV27; 9 bases line up with TRBD2. This CDR3 has 16 amino acids. The germline V gene has CDR1 MNHEY and CDR2 SMNVEV (reference sequence). J was trimmed by 1 base and V by 2 bases; bases with no gene match: 5.

This chain uses TRBV4-1 with TRBJ2-4; 7 bases align to TRBD1. The CDR3 extends over 16 amino acids. Germline values: CDR1 MGHRA, CDR2 YSYEKL. V shed 5 bases and J 0 bases; nucleotides not matched to a gene: 7. CDR3 amino acids: CASSAGTALAKNIQYF. DNA for the CDR3: TGCGCCAGCAGCGCCGGGACAGCACTAGCCAAAAACATTCAGTACTTC.

The chain couples TRBV5-1 to TRBJ2-1; a weak D match, TRBD2 (6 bases). Per the germline V gene, CDR1 is SGHRS and CDR2 is YFSETQ. The CDR3 contains 16 residues. The germline V and J ends were trimmed by 4 bases and 0 bases, with 14 bases remaining between them. This chain's CDR3 is CASSGGLRSSYNEQFF. The CDR3 nucleotides are TGCGCCAGCAGCGGGGGGTTGCGTAGCTCCTACAATGAGCAGTTCTTC.

This rearrangement joins TRBV4-1 to TRBJ1-4, with D uncertain. Germline CDR1 MGHRA, CDR2 YSYEKL. The CDR3 loop spans 19 amino acids. V shed 4 bases and J shed 0 bases, with 21 bases lying between them. The CDR3 DNA is TGCGCCAGCAGCCGAACGCCGTATCCCCCCGGGTCAACTAATGAAAAACTGTTTTTT. Protein: CASSRTPYPPGSTNEKLFF.